A selection of T cell receptor beta chains follows, all from one sample in a study of blood T cell repertoires in COVID-19. Here immunoSEQ multiplex PCR was the method, and the copy in TCRdb shows in-frame clones only, minus some. Seen here are 150,000 to 160,000 clones, about four fifths observed once, and the top ten hold 0.5% to 0.65%. Sequencing used peripheral blood. The origin of the receptors is a man in his 60s with acute or convalescent COVID-19. Each CDR3 is given with its conserved first and last residue. A D gene is named only where the DNA matches it firmly. A clone size is listed for some rows: how often the clone was seen (once, few, many), or a class if it is expanded.

TRBV5-4	TRBD2	-	TRBJ2-1	TGTGCCAGCAGCACCGGGACTAGCGGGGGCAATGAGCAGTTCTTC	CASSTGTSGGNEQFF
TRBV3-1/TRBV3-2	-	few	TRBJ2-7	TGTGCCAGCAGCCAAGAAGGGGCAGGGATACTCTCCTACGAGCAGTACTTC	CASSQEGAGILSYEQYF
TRBV21-1	-	few	TRBJ1-6	TGTGCCAGCAGCTCCCGGGACAGGGGGGCGAATTCACCCCTCCACTTT	CASSSRDRGANSPLHF
TRBV3-1/TRBV3-2	TRBD2	-	TRBJ2-3	TGTGCCAGCAGCCAGTCGCTAGCGGGGGGTCGGTATTTT	CASSQSLAGGRYF
TRBV5-4	-	-	TRBJ2-2	TGTGCCAGCAGCCAAAAGGGGGGGGCCGATGTCGGGGAGCTGTTTTTT	CASSQKGGADVGELFF
TRBV9	-	once	TRBJ1-1	TGTGCCAGCAGCGTAGATTTAGATACTGAAGCTTTCTTT	CASSVDLDTEAFF
TRBV7-9	-	-	TRBJ2-7	TGTGCCAGCAGCTCCAGCCTCAGGGGTCCCTACGAGCAGTACTTC	CASSSSLRGPYEQYF
TRBV12-3/TRBV12-4	-	-	TRBJ1-1	TGTGCCAGCAGTTTCTCCTCAACTAAAGCTTTCTTT	CASSFSSTKAFF
TRBV2	TRBD2	few	TRBJ2-2	TGTGCCAGCAGTACCCGATCCGGGACTAGAAACACCGGGGAGCTGTTTTTT	CASSTRSGTRNTGELFF
TRBV3-1/TRBV3-2	-	-	TRBJ1-4	TGTGCCAGCAGCCCACCTCAGGGAGGGGATGAAAAACTGTTTTTT	CASSPPQGGDEKLFF
TRBV9	-	-	TRBJ2-1	TGTGCCAGCAGCGTCGCGCGGGGTCGTGGGCTCAATGAGCAGTTCTTC	CASSVARGRGLNEQFF
TRBV4-1	-	-	TRBJ2-1	TGCGCCAGCAGCCAAGTTAACCACCCTAGGCATGAGCAGTTCTTC	CASSQVNHPRHEQFF
TRBV29-1	TRBD1	-	TRBJ2-3	TGCAGCGTCGGTGGACAGGGGACAGATACGCAGTATTTT	CSVGGQGTDTQYF
TRBV28	-	few	TRBJ2-5	TGTGCCAGCAGCCCGGCCTGGCTCACTAGGGCGAAAGTGAAGACCCAGTACTTC	CASSPAWLTRAKVKTQYF
TRBV4-2	TRBD1	-	TRBJ1-2	TGTGCCAGCAGCCAAGACGGCAGGGGGTATGGCTACACCTTC	CASSQDGRGYGYTF
TRBV18	-	-	TRBJ1-1	TGTGCCAGCTCACCTAGGATGGGCCCCCTTATGAACACTGAAGCTTTCTTT	CASSPRMGPLMNTEAFF
TRBV2	-	few	TRBJ2-2	TGTGCCAGCAGTGAAGCGCGTAGTAACCACGGGGAGCTGTTTTTT	CASSEARSNHGELFF
TRBV7-2	TRBD1	-	TRBJ1-6	TGTGCCAGCAGCCCATGGGGACAGTCCCTCCACTTT	CASSPWGQSLHF
TRBV4-1	TRBD1	-	TRBJ2-1	TGCGCCAGCAGCCAACAGGGGGCGAAATACAATGAGCAGTTCTTC	CASSQQGAKYNEQFF
TRBV5-8	TRBD1	-	TRBJ2-1	TGTGCCAGCAGCATTGACAGGGTGAGGGAGCAGTTCTTC	CASSIDRVREQFF
TRBV7-2	-	-	TRBJ2-1	TGTGCCAGCAGCTCAGGGTTTAGCTCCTACAATGAGCAGTTCTTC	CASSSGFSSYNEQFF
TRBV6-5	TRBD1	-	TRBJ1-4	TGTGCCAGCATCAAAAGTCGACAGGGCAGTGAAAAACTGTTTTTT	CASIKSRQGSEKLFF
TRBV18	-	-	TRBJ2-1	TGTGCCAGCTCACCCGGGACTTTAGAGCAGTTCTTC	CASSPGTLEQFF
TRBV4-1	-	-	TRBJ1-5	TGCGCCAGCAGCCAAGGTGAACGGAGCAATCAGCCCCAGCATTTT	CASSQGERSNQPQHF
TRBV27	TRBD2	-	TRBJ2-3	TGTGCCAGCAGTACCAAGCGGGAGGGACGTGATACGCAGTATTTT	CASSTKREGRDTQYF